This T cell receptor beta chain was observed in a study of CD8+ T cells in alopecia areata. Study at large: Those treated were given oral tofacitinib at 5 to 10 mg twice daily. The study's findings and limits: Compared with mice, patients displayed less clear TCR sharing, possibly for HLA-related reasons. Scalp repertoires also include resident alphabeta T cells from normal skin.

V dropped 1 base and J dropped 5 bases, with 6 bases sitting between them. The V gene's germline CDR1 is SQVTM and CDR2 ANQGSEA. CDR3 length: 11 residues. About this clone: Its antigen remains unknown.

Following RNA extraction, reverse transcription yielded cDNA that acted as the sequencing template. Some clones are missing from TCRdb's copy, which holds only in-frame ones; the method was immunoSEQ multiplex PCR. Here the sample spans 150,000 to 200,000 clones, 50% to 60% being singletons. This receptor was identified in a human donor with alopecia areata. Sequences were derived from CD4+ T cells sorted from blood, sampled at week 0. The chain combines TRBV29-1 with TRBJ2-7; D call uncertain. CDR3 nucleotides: TGCAGCGTTGAAGTGTTCGACGAGCAGTACTTC. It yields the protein CSVEVFDEQYF.